The entry below describes one T cell receptor beta chain. TCRdb independently ran MiXCR on the RT-PCR reads; one entry per CDR3 protein. The table includes about 110,000 distinct CDR3 sequences, around 35% detected once. Trimming removed 3 bases from V and 0 bases from J, with 9 bases in between. The germline V gene encodes CDR1 SGHDN and CDR2 FVKESK. This CDR3 region has 15 residues. The source of the sample is a study of patients and donors after allogeneic stem cell transplantation. The chain uses TRBV14 and TRBJ2-1, with no clear D. The sample was blood, either unsorted or a sorted T cell fraction (not recorded which). The origin of this receptor is a human donor who was either an allogeneic HSCT recipient or a stem cell or donor lymphocyte infusion donor (not recorded which). It is not recorded whose cells these are; they may come from a transplant donor. CDR3 region: CASSQFPSSYNEQFF. DNA for the CDR3: TGTGCCAGCAGCCAGTTTCCGAGCTCCTACAATGAGCAGTTCTTC.